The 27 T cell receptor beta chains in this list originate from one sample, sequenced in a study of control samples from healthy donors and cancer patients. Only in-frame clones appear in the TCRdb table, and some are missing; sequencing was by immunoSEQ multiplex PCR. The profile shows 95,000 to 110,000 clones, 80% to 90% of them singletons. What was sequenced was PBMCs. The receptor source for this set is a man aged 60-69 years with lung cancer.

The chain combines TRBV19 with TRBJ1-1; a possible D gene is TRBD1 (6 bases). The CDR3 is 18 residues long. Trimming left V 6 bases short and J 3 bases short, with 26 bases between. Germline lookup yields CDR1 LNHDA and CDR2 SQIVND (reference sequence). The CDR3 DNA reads TGTGCCAGTAGCCCTAGGACAGCCATTAGACTCTTCTACACTGAAGCTTTCTTT. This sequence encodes CASSPRTAIRLFYTEAFF.

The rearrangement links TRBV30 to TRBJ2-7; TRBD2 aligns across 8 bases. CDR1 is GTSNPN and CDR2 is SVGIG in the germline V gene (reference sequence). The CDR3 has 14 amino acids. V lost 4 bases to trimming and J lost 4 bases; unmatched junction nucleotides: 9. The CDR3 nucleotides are TGTGCCTGGACCAGGGGCGGGGGGCTATACGAGCAGTACTTC. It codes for CAWTRGGGLYEQYF.

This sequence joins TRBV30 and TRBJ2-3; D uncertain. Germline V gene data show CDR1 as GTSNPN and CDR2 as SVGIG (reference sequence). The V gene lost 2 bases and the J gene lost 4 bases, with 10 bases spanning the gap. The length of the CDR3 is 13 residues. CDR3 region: CAWSYPGSDTQYF. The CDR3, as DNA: TGTGCCTGGAGTTACCCAGGTTCAGATACGCAGTATTTT.

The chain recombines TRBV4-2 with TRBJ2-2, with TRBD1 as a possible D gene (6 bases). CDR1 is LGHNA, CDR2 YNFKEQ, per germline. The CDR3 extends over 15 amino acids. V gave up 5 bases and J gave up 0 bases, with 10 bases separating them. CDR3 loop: CASSSQGSNTGELFF. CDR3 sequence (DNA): TGTGCCAGCAGCTCACAGGGTTCGAACACCGGGGAGCTGTTTTTT.

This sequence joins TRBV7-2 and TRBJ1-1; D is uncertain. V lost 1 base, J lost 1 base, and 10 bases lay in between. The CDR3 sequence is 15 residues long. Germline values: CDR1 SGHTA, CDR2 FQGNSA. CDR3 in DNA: TGTGCCAGCAGCTTAGAAGTCGTAACGAACACTGAAGCTTTCTTT. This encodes CASSLEVVTNTEAFF.

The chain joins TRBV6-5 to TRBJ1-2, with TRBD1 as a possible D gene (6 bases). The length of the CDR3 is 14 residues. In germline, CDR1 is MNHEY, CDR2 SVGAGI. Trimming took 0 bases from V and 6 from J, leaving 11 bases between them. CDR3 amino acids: CASSYSAGANGYTF. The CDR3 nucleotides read TGTGCCAGCAGTTACTCAGCAGGGGCCAATGGCTACACCTTC.

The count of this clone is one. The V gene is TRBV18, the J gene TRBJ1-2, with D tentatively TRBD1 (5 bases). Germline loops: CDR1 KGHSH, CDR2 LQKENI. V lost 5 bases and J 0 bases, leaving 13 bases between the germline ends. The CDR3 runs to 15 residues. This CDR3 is CASSSKQDTNYGYTF. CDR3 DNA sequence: TGTGCCAGCTCAAGTAAACAGGATACTAACTATGGCTACACCTTC.

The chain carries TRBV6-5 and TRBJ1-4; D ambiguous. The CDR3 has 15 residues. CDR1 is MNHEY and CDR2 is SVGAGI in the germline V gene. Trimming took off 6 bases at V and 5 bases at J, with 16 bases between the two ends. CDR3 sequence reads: CASRWRIGGNEKLFF. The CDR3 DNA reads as TGTGCCAGCAGATGGAGGATCGGCGGGAATGAAAAACTGTTTTTT.

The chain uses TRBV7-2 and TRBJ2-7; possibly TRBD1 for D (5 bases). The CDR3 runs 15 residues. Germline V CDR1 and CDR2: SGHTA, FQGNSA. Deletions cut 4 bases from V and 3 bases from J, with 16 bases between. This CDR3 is CASSSNLDTYYEQYV. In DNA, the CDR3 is TGTGCCAGCAGCTCCAACCTGGACACCTACTACGAGCAGTACGTC.

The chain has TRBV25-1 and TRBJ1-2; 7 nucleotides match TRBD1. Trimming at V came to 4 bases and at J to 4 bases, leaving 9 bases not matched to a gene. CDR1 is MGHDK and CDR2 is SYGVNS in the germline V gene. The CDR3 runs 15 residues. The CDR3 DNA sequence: TGTGCCAGCAGTGTCCTGACAGGGCCAGGCTATGGCTACACCTTC. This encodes CASSVLTGPGYGYTF.

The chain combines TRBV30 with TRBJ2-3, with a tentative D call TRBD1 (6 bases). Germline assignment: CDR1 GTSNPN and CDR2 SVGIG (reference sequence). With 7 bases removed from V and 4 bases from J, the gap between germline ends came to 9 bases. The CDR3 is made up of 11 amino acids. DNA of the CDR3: TGTGCCTTCGCAGGGGCAGATACGCAGTATTTT. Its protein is CAFAGADTQYF.

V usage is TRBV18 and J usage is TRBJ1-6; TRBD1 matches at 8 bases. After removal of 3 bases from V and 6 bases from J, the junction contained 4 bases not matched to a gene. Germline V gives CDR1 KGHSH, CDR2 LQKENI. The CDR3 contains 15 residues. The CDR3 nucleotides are TGTGCCAGCTCACCGTCGGACAGGGTTAATTCACCCCTCCACTTT. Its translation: CASSPSDRVNSPLHF.

The CDR3 protein is CASSQDQHRAYEQYF. The CDR3 DNA is TGCGCCAGCAGCCAAGATCAGCACAGAGCCTACGAGCAGTACTTC. The chain employs TRBV4-1 and TRBJ2-7; D unresolved. Germline CDR1 reads MGHRA; CDR2 reads YSYEKL. This CDR3 spans 15 amino acids. V lost 0 bases to trimming and J lost 2 bases, with 11 bases between them.

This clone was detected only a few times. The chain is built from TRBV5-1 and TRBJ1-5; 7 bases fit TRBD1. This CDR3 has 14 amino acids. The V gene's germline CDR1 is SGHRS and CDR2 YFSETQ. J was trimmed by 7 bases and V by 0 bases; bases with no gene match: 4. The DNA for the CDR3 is TGCGCCAGCAGCTTGGAGGGACAGCCCCAGCCCCAGCATTTT. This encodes CASSLEGQPQPQHF. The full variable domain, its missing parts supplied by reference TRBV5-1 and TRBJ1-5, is KAGVTQTPRYLIKTRGQQVTLSCSPISGHRSVSWYQQTPGQGLQFLFEYFSETQRNKGNFPGRFSGRQFSNSRSEMNVSTLELGDSALYLCASSLEGQPQPQHFGDGTRLSIL.

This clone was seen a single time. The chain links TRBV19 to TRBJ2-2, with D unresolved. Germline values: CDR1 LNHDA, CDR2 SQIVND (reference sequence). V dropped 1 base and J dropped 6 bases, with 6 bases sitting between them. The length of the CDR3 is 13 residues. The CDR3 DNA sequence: TGTGCCAGTAGTATAGGTTTGGCCGGGGAGCTGTTTTTT. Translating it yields CASSIGLAGELFF.

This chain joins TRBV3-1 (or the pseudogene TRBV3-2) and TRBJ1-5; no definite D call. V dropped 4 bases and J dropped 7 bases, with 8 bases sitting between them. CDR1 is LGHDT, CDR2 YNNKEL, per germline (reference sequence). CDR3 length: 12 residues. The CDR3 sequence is CASSPGEQPQHF. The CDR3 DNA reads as TGTGCCAGCAGCCCAGGAGAGCAGCCCCAGCATTTT.

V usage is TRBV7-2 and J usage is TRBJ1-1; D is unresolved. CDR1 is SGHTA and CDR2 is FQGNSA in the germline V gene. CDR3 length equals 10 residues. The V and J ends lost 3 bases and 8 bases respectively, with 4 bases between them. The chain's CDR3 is CASSFGEAFF. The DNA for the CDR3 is TGTGCCAGCAGCTTCGGGGAAGCTTTCTTT.

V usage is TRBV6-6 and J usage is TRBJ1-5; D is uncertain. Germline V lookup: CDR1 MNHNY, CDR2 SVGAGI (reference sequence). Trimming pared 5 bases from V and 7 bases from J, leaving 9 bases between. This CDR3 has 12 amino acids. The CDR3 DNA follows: TGTGCCAGCAGTGTCCAAAGGCAGCCCCAGCATTTT. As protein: CASSVQRQPQHF.

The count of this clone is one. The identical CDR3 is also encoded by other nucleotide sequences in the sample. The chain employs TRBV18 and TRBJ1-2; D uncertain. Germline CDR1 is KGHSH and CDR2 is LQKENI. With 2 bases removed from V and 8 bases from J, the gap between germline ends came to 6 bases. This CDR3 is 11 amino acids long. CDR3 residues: CASSPGKGYTF. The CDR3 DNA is TGTGCCAGCTCACCAGGGAAGGGCTACACCTTC. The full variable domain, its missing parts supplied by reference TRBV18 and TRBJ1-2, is NAGVMQNPRHLVRRRGQEARLRCSPMKGHSHVYWYRQLPEEGLKFMVYLQKENIIDESGMPKERFSAEFPKEGPSILRIQQVVRGDSAAYFCASSPGKGYTFGSGTRLTVV.

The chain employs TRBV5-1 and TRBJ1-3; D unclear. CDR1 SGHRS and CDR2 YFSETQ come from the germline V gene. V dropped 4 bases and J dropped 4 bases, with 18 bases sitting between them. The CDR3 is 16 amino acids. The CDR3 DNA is TGCGCCAGCAGCCTGGACCTCGACTATTCGGGAAACACCATATATTTT. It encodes CASSLDLDYSGNTIYF. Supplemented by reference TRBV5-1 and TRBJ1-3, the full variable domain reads KAGVTQTPRYLIKTRGQQVTLSCSPISGHRSVSWYQQTPGQGLQFLFEYFSETQRNKGNFPGRFSGRQFSNSRSEMNVSTLELGDSALYLCASSLDLDYSGNTIYFGEGSWLTVV.

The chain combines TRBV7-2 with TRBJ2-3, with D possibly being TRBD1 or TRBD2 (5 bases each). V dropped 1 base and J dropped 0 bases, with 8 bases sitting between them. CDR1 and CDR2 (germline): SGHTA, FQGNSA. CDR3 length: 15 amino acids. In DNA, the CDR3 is TGTGCCAGCAGCTTAGGGGGGTTGAGCACAGATACGCAGTATTTT. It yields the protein CASSLGGLSTDTQYF.

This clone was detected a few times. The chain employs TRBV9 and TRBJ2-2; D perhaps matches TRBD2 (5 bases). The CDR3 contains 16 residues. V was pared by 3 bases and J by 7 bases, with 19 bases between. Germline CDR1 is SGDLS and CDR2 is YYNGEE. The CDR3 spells CASSARAGERNGELFF. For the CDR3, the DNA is TGTGCCAGCAGCGCCCGGGCCGGGGAAAGGAACGGGGAGCTGTTTTTT.

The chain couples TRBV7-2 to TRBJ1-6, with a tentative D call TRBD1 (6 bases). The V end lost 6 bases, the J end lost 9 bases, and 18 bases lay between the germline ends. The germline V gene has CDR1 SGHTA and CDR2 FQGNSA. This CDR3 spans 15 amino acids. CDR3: CASSYLTVGGSPLHF. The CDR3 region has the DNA TGTGCCAGCAGTTACCTGACAGTAGGGGGTTCACCCCTCCACTTT.

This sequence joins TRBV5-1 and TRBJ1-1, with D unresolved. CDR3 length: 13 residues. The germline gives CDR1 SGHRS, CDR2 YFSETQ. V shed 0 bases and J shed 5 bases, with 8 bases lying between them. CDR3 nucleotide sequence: TGCGCCAGCAGCTTGGGGTGGGAAACTGAAGCTTTCTTT. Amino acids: CASSLGWETEAFF.

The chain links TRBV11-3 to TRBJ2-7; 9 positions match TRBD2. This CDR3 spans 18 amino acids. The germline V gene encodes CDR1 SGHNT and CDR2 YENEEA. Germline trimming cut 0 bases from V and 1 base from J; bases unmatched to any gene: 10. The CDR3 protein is CASSLERLAGPLSYEQYV. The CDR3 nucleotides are TGTGCCAGCAGCTTAGAACGGCTAGCGGGACCCCTTTCCTACGAGCAGTACGTC.

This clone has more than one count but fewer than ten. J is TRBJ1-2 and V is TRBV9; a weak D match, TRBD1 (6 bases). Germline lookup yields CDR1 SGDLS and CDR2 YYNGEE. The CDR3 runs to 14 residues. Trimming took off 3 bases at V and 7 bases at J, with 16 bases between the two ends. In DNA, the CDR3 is TGTGCCAGCAGCGAGGCGCCAGGGGAAGGTGGCTACACCTTC. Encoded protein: CASSEAPGEGGYTF.

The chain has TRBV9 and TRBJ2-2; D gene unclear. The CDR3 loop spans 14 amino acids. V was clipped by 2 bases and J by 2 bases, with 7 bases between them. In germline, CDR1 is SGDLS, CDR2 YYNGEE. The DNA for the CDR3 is TGTGCCAGCAGCGTGACACTAAACACCGGGGAGCTGTTTTTT. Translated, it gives CASSVTLNTGELFF.